These 31 T cell receptor beta chains originate from one sample sequenced in a study of cytomegalovirus exposure and HLA in healthy donors. Sequencing used immunoSEQ multiplex PCR; TCRdb keeps in-frame clones, though not all of them. The table records 100,000 to 150,000 clones, 89% of them present only once. Sequenced material: PBMCs. Source of these receptors: a woman under 30 in good health and CMV-seronegative.

The chain couples TRBV27 to TRBJ1-1; no definite D call. V shed 3 bases and J shed 1 base, with 6 bases lying between them. Germline CDR1 and CDR2: MNHEY and SMNVEV (reference sequence). The CDR3 covers 13 residues. The CDR3 loop is CASSLAANTEAFF. The CDR3, as DNA: TGTGCCAGCAGTTTGGCGGCGAACACTGAAGCTTTCTTT.

The genes are TRBV6-6 and TRBJ1-1; 9 bases align to TRBD1. The CDR3 totals 16 residues. Germline lookup yields CDR1 MNHNY and CDR2 SVGAGI (reference sequence). With 6 bases clipped from V and 1 base from J, the junction kept 9 bases outside the gene matches. CDR3 nucleotide sequence: TGTGCCAGCAGGGGCAGGGGACAGGGAAGGAACACTGAAGCTTTCTTT. It is translated as CASRGRGQGRNTEAFF.

This chain connects TRBV9 to TRBJ2-1, with 9 positions matching TRBD2. Germline CDR1 reads SGDLS; CDR2 reads YYNGEE. V was clipped by 0 bases and J by 8 bases; unmatched bases: 6. The CDR3 is made up of 15 amino acids. This CDR3 reads CASSVASSGDYEQFF. The CDR3 DNA reads TGTGCCAGCAGCGTAGCTTCTAGCGGGGACTATGAGCAGTTCTTC.

This clone was counted a few times. This rearrangement joins TRBV6-7 to TRBJ1-1; the D is unclear. TRBV6-7 is annotated as an ORF whose role is uncertain. The CDR3 is 10 residues long. Trimming removed 8 bases at V and 5 bases at J, with 6 bases between. In DNA form, the CDR3 reads TGTGCCAGCCCGTTGACTGAAGCTTTCTTT. This codes for CASPLTEAFF.

V gene TRBV6-5 combines with J gene TRBJ1-1, with D unresolved. V lost 2 bases and J lost 0, with 7 bases in between. CDR1 is MNHEY and CDR2 is SVGAGI in the germline V gene. The CDR3 consists of 14 residues. The DNA of the CDR3 is TGTGCCAGCAGTTACGTTTCAGTGAACACTGAAGCTTTCTTT. It encodes CASSYVSVNTEAFF.

This clone was seen a few times. V is TRBV18 and J is TRBJ1-5; 7 bases agree with TRBD1. J lost 5 bases, V lost 2 bases, and 3 bases had no gene match. This CDR3 comprises 14 residues. CDR1 is KGHSH, CDR2 LQKENI, per germline. CDR3 in DNA: TGTGCCAGCTCACCAGGGACAGAGTATCAGCCCCAGCATTTT. Translated: CASSPGTEYQPQHF.

The chain carries TRBV5-6 and TRBJ2-6; D is possibly TRBD1 (6 bases). From germline, CDR1 is SGHDT and CDR2 YYEEEE. V lost 4 bases and J 4 bases, leaving 12 bases between the germline ends. The CDR3 loop spans 15 amino acids. CDR3 loop: CASSPRTAGANVLTF. CDR3 DNA: TGTGCCAGCAGCCCCCGGACAGCCGGGGCCAACGTCCTGACTTTC. The complete variable domain, with remaining parts taken from reference TRBV5-6 and TRBJ2-6, reads DAGVTQSPTHLIKTRGQQVTLRCSPKSGHDTVSWYQQALGQGPQFIFQYYEEEERQRGNFPDRFSGHQFPNYSSELNVNALLLGDSALYLCASSPRTAGANVLTFGAGSRLTVL.

Only a few counts were recorded for this clone. The CDR3 here is CASSGAYEQYF. CDR3 DNA sequence: TGTGCCAGTTCTGGAGCTTACGAGCAGTACTTC. The genes are TRBV2 and TRBJ2-7; D is undetermined. The germline gives CDR1 SNHLY, CDR2 FYNNEI. Trimming stripped 9 bases from V and 4 bases from J, with 10 bases between. This CDR3 has 11 residues.

In DNA form, the CDR3 reads TGTGCCAGCACGGCTAGGCCAGATACGCAGTATTTT. Translating gives CASTARPDTQYF. The chain has TRBV2 and TRBJ2-3; no clear D. Trimming took off 7 bases at V and 4 bases at J, with 9 bases between the two ends. The CDR3 extends over 12 amino acids. Germline V gene sequence: CDR1 SNHLY, CDR2 FYNNEI.

V and J are TRBV10-3 and TRBJ1-2; D might be TRBD1 (5 bases). CDR1 is ENHRY and CDR2 is SYGVKD in the germline V gene. The CDR3 extends over 14 amino acids. V lost 3 bases and J lost 5, with 13 bases in between. The CDR3 DNA reads TGTGCCATCAGTGACCCGGACATTCTATATGGCTACACCTTC. Translating it yields CAISDPDILYGYTF.

A remark on this clone: Possible read error: a much larger clone is one base away. V and J are TRBV7-2 and TRBJ1-5; TRBD1 is a possible D gene (5 bases). The CDR3 runs to 13 residues. The germline gives CDR1 SGHTA, CDR2 FQGNSA. Trimming left V 1 base short and J 5 bases short, with 6 bases between. The chain's CDR3 is CASSLGGDQPQHF. CDR3 DNA sequence: TGTGCCAGCAGCTTAGGGGGGGATCAGCCCCAGCATTTT.

The rearrangement links TRBV11-2 to TRBJ1-1; tentatively, D is TRBD1 (6 bases). V dropped 1 base and J dropped 4 bases, with 10 bases sitting between them. The CDR3 is 14 amino acids. Germline assignment: CDR1 SGHAT and CDR2 FQNNGV. The CDR3: CASSLVWGPTEAFF. The CDR3 DNA reads as TGTGCCAGCAGCTTAGTGTGGGGGCCCACTGAAGCTTTCTTT.

The chain has TRBV18 and TRBJ1-1; TRBD1 is a possible D gene (6 bases). Between the trimmed V and J ends, which lost 6 bases and 0 bases, there was a span of 11 bases. Germline values: CDR1 KGHSH, CDR2 LQKENI. The CDR3 is made up of 14 amino acids. The CDR3 coding sequence is TGTGCCAGCTCGCCCGGGACACTGAACACTGAAGCTTTCTTT. Protein sequence: CASSPGTLNTEAFF.

V and J are TRBV11-3 and TRBJ1-3; tentative D call: TRBD1 (6 bases). This CDR3 has 15 residues. V was cut by 7 bases and J by 0 bases, with 13 bases left in between. Germline-derived CDR1 and CDR2 are SGHNT and YENEEA. CDR3: CASNLSGDSGNTIYF. CDR3 nucleotides: TGTGCCAGCAACCTCTCAGGGGACTCTGGAAACACCATATATTTT. Filled out from reference TRBV11-3 and TRBJ1-3, the complete variable domain reads EAGVVQSPRYKIIEKKQPVAFWCNPISGHNTLYWYLQNLGQGPELLIRYENEEAVDDSQLPKDRFSAERLKGVDSTLKIQPAELGDSAVYLCASNLSGDSGNTIYFGEGSWLTVV.

This clone was seen more than once but under ten times. The chain carries TRBV10-3 and TRBJ2-7; no reliable D call. The germline CDR1 and CDR2 sequences are ENHRY and SYGVKD. V gave up 3 bases and J gave up 2 bases, with 11 bases separating them. The CDR3 totals 14 residues. CDR3 in amino acids: CAISETQMTYEQYF. The DNA for the CDR3 is TGTGCCATCAGTGAAACACAGATGACCTACGAGCAGTACTTC.

Only one count was recorded for this clone. The genes are TRBV2 and TRBJ2-2; no clear D. Germline V gene lookup returns CDR1 SNHLY and CDR2 FYNNEI. This CDR3 is 11 amino acids long. Trimming stripped 8 bases from V and 7 bases from J, with 8 bases between. CDR3 loop: CASSPGGELFF. CDR3 DNA: TGTGCCAGCTCGCCGGGCGGGGAGCTGTTTTTT.

The chain recombines TRBV6-6 with TRBJ1-1, with TRBD1 matching over 7 bases. The CDR3 contains 14 residues. CDR1 MNHNY and CDR2 SVGAGI come from the germline V gene (reference sequence). Germline trimming cut 5 bases from V and 9 bases from J; bases unmatched to any gene: 12. As DNA, the CDR3 is TGTGCCAGCAGTAGGGACAGACCCGCGATACAAGCTTTCTTT. Amino acid sequence: CASSRDRPAIQAFF.

The chain uses TRBV5-1 and TRBJ1-2; D uncertain. The germline gives CDR1 SGHRS, CDR2 YFSETQ. V was cut by 4 bases and J by 5 bases, with 21 bases left in between. CDR3 length equals 16 residues. In nucleotides, the CDR3 is TGCGCCAGCAGCCCCGCGTATAATCGGGTAGTATATGGCTACACCTTC. Protein: CASSPAYNRVVYGYTF.

This chain uses TRBV6-1 with TRBJ2-7; TRBD2 might be the D (6 bases). This CDR3 spans 15 amino acids. Trimming shortened V by 7 bases and J by 2 bases, and 18 bases separated the two germline ends. Germline assignment: CDR1 MNHNS and CDR2 SASEGT. CDR3 bases: TGTGCCAGCACCAAGACAACGGGGGACGCCTACGAGCAGTACTTC. It translates to CASTKTTGDAYEQYF.

The chain employs TRBV13 and TRBJ1-5; 10 bases match TRBD1. The CDR3 sequence is 14 residues long. The V gene end was trimmed by 8 bases and the J gene end by 9 bases; junction bases not matched to a gene: 10. Germline V gene lookup returns CDR1 PRHDT and CDR2 FYEKMQ (reference sequence). CDR3 in amino acids: CASGSRDRGGPQHF. CDR3 DNA sequence: TGTGCCAGCGGGTCCCGGGACAGGGGAGGGCCCCAGCATTTT.

The V call is TRBV27, the J call TRBJ1-1, with D unclear. Germline CDR1 reads MNHEY; CDR2 reads SMNVEV (reference sequence). The ends were cut back, 0 bases at V and 4 bases at J, with 15 bases in the middle. The CDR3 covers 16 residues. The CDR3 bases are TGTGCCAGCAGTTTATCGTTTTCGGTGGGAGGCACTGAAGCTTTCTTT. This gives the protein CASSLSFSVGGTEAFF.

The CDR3 reads CASSLLRGSSSYEQYF. CDR3 bases: TGTGCCAGCAGCTTACTTCGGGGGTCGTCCTCCTACGAGCAGTACTTC. The chain joins TRBV7-9 to TRBJ2-7, with D possibly being TRBD2 (6 bases). Trimming left V 2 bases short and J 0 bases short, with 14 bases between. Looked up from germline, CDR1 is SEHNR and CDR2 is FQNEAQ (reference sequence). This CDR3 spans 16 amino acids.

This chain links TRBV6-5 with TRBJ1-2, with 8 bases aligning to TRBD1. This CDR3 is 15 amino acids long. Germline CDR1 and CDR2: MNHEY and SVGAGI. J was trimmed by 5 bases and V by 6 bases; bases with no gene match: 11. Written as DNA, the CDR3 is TGTGCCAGCAGCCCAGGGGGCGCCGCCGGGTATGGCTACACCTTC. This translates into CASSPGGAAGYGYTF.

The rearrangement joins TRBV9 to TRBJ2-7; D unresolved. The V end lost 0 bases, the J end lost 2 bases, and 15 bases lay between the germline ends. The CDR3 sequence is 16 residues long. Germline V gene sequence: CDR1 SGDLS, CDR2 YYNGEE. The CDR3 loop is CASSVVIARDTYEQYF. DNA of the CDR3: TGTGCCAGCAGCGTAGTTATAGCCCGCGATACCTACGAGCAGTACTTC.

This clone has only one observation. CDR3 sequence (DNA): TGCAGCGGCAAGGACAGGGGGCGGGGAGATGAAGCTTTCTTT. Residues: CSGKDRGRGDEAFF. The chain combines TRBV29-1 with TRBJ1-1; TRBD1 matches at 11 bases. Germline values: CDR1 SQVTM, CDR2 ANQGSEA. This CDR3 is 14 amino acids long. The J segment lost 7 bases and the V segment lost 7 bases, leaving 11 bases of the junction unmatched.

V is TRBV27 and J is TRBJ2-1; 10 positions match TRBD2. This CDR3 is built from 17 residues. V lost 4 bases to trimming and J lost 3 bases; unmatched junction nucleotides: 9. Germline V lookup: CDR1 MNHEY, CDR2 SMNVEV (reference sequence). The CDR3 nucleotides are TGTGCCAGCAGTTCCCATAGCGGGGGGACACGCTACAATGAGCAGTTCTTC. This translates into CASSSHSGGTRYNEQFF.

This sequence joins TRBV4-1 and TRBJ1-6; D uncertain. V lost 1 base and J 7 bases, leaving 8 bases between the germline ends. This CDR3 contains 14 residues. Germline V gene data show CDR1 as MGHRA and CDR2 as YSYEKL. CDR3 sequence (DNA): TGCGCCAGCAGCCAAGCCGCGAGAAATTCACCCCTCCACTTT. This sequence encodes CASSQAARNSPLHF.

V is TRBV14 and J is TRBJ2-1; D is unresolved. Per germline, CDR1 SGHDN and CDR2 FVKESK. This CDR3 comprises 13 residues. V was shortened by 0 bases and J by 8 bases, with 8 bases between the two germline ends. In nucleotides, the CDR3 is TGTGCCAGCAGCCAAGATCCTGGAGATGAGCAGTTCTTC. It translates to CASSQDPGDEQFF. Filled out from reference TRBV14 and TRBJ2-1, the complete variable domain reads EAGVTQFPSHSVIEKGQTVTLRCDPISGHDNLYWYRRVMGKEIKFLLHFVKESKQDESGMPNNRFLAERTGGTYSTLKVQPAELEDSGVYFCASSQDPGDEQFFGPGTRLTVL.

The chain carries TRBV2 and TRBJ1-1; the D gene is possibly TRBD1 (5 bases). Germline CDR1 reads SNHLY; CDR2 reads FYNNEI. This CDR3 is built from 13 residues. V dropped 11 bases and J dropped 0 bases, with 13 bases sitting between them. The CDR3 DNA reads as TGTGCCTCTCTTCAGACAGTGAACACTGAAGCTTTCTTT. Its translation: CASLQTVNTEAFF.

Only a few counts were recorded for this clone. The rearrangement joins TRBV28 to TRBJ1-2; 11 bases align to TRBD1. Trimming took 6 bases from V and 1 from J; bases not matched to a gene: 7. The CDR3 is 16 amino acids. Germline values: CDR1 MDHEN, CDR2 SYDVKM. CDR3 loop: CASRPDRGQGNYGYTF. The CDR3 nucleotides are TGTGCCAGCAGACCGGACAGGGGGCAGGGTAACTATGGCTACACCTTC.

This clone was seen a few times. V usage is TRBV5-1 and J usage is TRBJ2-2; 8 bases map to TRBD2. From germline, CDR1 is SGHRS and CDR2 YFSETQ. Trimming cost V 0 bases and J 6 bases; bases outside gene matches: 7. This CDR3 has 16 residues. The CDR3 here is CASSLGRGAVSGELFF. The CDR3 DNA reads as TGCGCCAGCAGCTTGGGGCGGGGGGCCGTATCCGGGGAGCTGTTTTTT.